Shown below are 17 T cell receptor beta chains from a single sample sequenced in a study of T cell changes during pregnancy in multiple sclerosis. The data were produced by immunoSEQ multiplex PCR, yet TCRdb's version contains in-frame clones alone and is incomplete. The sample consists of about 50,000 clones, 92% of them appearing once. The material sequenced was CD4+ T cells from peripheral blood mononuclear cells, taken after pregnancy. These receptors all stem from a female donor with multiple sclerosis, enrolled in a pregnancy study.

The chain joins TRBV5-6 to TRBJ2-1, with D tentatively TRBD1 (5 bases). V was pared by 1 base and J by 2 bases, with 7 bases between. CDR1 and CDR2 (germline): SGHDT, YYEEEE. The CDR3 is made up of 14 amino acids. The DNA for the CDR3 is TGTGCCAGCAGCTTGAGGGGAACCTACAATGAGCAGTTCTTC. Its protein is CASSLRGTYNEQFF.

The rearrangement uses TRBV19 and TRBJ1-5; 12 bases are a match to TRBD1. This CDR3 has 15 amino acids. V dropped 5 bases and J dropped 6; count of bases not matched to a gene: 5. In germline, CDR1 is LNHDA, CDR2 SQIVND (reference sequence). The CDR3 nucleotides read TGTGCCAGTAGTTCCGGGACAGGGGGCGGTCAGCCCCAGCATTTT. Protein: CASSSGTGGGQPQHF. The full variable domain, completed using reference TRBV19 and TRBJ1-5, is DGGITQSPKYLFRKEGQNVTLSCEQNLNHDAMYWYRQDPGQGLRLIYYSQIVNDFQKGDIAEGYSVSREKKESFPLTVTSAQKNPTAFYLCASSSGTGGGQPQHFGDGTRLSIL.

This clone was observed a few times. The chain has TRBV6-1 and TRBJ2-7, with 8 bases aligning to TRBD1. This CDR3 region has 11 residues. V shed 7 bases and J 5 bases; nucleotides not matched to a gene: 1. Per germline, CDR1 MNHNS and CDR2 SASEGT. The CDR3, as DNA: TGTGCCAGCACGGACAGGGACGAGCAGTACTTC. Residues: CASTDRDEQYF.

CDR3 sequence reads: CASGDTTYEQYF. CDR3 in DNA: TGTGCCAGCGGGGACACTACCTACGAGCAGTACTTC. The genes are TRBV14 and TRBJ2-7, with D maybe TRBD1 (6 bases). Germline CDR1 and CDR2: SGHDN and FVKESK. Trimming took 8 bases from V and 2 from J, leaving 10 bases between them. The CDR3 extends over 12 amino acids.

This clone was counted between two and nine times. V usage is TRBV29-1 and J usage is TRBJ1-5; 7 bases are a match to TRBD1. Germline CDR1 SQVTM, CDR2 ANQGSEA. This CDR3 spans 13 amino acids. Trimming at V came to 6 bases and at J to 7 bases, leaving 9 bases not matched to a gene. CDR3 protein: CSVGGTGVQPQHF. The DNA of the CDR3 is TGCAGCGTCGGGGGAACAGGGGTACAGCCCCAGCATTTT.

This chain joins TRBV21-1 and TRBJ1-2; the table names TRBD1, a call not compared with the DNA. TRBV21-1 counts as a pseudogene. The CDR3 consists of 20 residues. This CDR3 reads CASSKRPGQGWGVWNYGYTF. The CDR3 DNA follows: TGTGCCAGCAGCAAAAGGCCGGGACAGGGCTGGGGGGTATGGAACTATGGCTACACCTTC.

The CDR3 nucleotides are TGTGCCAGCAGTTACTCGAAGGGGGATTCCAACGTCCTGACTTTC. Translated, it gives CASSYSKGDSNVLTF. The genes are TRBV6-6 and TRBJ2-6; weak D call: TRBD1 (6 bases). Germline CDR1 reads MNHNY; CDR2 reads SVGAGI (reference sequence). The CDR3 spans 15 residues. V lost 0 bases and J 8 bases, leaving 11 bases between the germline ends.

J is TRBJ2-5 and V is TRBV18; 8 bases match TRBD1. The ends lost 4 bases at V and 4 bases at J; junction bases unmatched: 2. The CDR3 covers 13 residues. Germline assignment: CDR1 KGHSH and CDR2 LQKENI. This CDR3 reads CASSQQGGETQYF. CDR3 sequence (DNA): TGTGCCAGCTCACAACAGGGGGGAGAGACCCAGTACTTC.

V and J are TRBV30 and TRBJ1-2; weak D call: TRBD1 (5 bases). This CDR3 is built from 13 residues. V shed 0 bases and J shed 3 bases, with 8 bases lying between them. Per the germline V gene, CDR1 is GTSNPN and CDR2 is SVGIG (reference sequence). CDR3 protein: CAWSVGRDYGYTF. The CDR3 bases are TGTGCCTGGAGTGTCGGCAGGGACTATGGCTACACCTTC.

The CDR3 bases are TGTGCCATCAGTACCCTCGCAACTAGCGGGAGTGAGGTCGAGCAGTACTTC. Translation gives CAISTLATSGSEVEQYF. This chain joins TRBV10-3 and TRBJ2-7; 11 positions match TRBD2. This CDR3 comprises 17 residues. Germline CDR1 is ENHRY and CDR2 is SYGVKD. The V gene end was trimmed by 5 bases and the J gene end by 6 bases; junction bases not matched to a gene: 15.

This chain links TRBV5-4 with TRBJ2-3; 8 nucleotides line up with TRBD2. Trimming at V came to 4 bases and at J to 3 bases, leaving 7 bases not matched to a gene. Germline CDR1 and CDR2: SGHNT and YYREEE (reference sequence). The CDR3 totals 15 residues. The CDR3 DNA sequence: TGTGCCAGCAGCCAGCGGGAGTCAGGAACAGATACGCAGTATTTT. Translating it yields CASSQRESGTDTQYF.

V usage is TRBV18 and J usage is TRBJ2-1, with D perhaps TRBD1 (5 bases). CDR1 KGHSH and CDR2 LQKENI come from the germline V gene. CDR3 length equals 13 residues. Trimming took off 4 bases at V and 7 bases at J, with 11 bases between the two ends. CDR3 DNA: TGTGCCAGCTCACGGCAGGGCAGGAATGAGCAGTTCTTC. Residues: CASSRQGRNEQFF.

The rearrangement joins TRBV6-6 to TRBJ2-2; TRBD1 matches 7 bases. Germline CDR1 reads MNHNY; CDR2 reads SVGAGI (reference sequence). V lost 5 bases, J lost 2 bases, and 5 bases stayed unmatched. There are 15 residues in the CDR3. CDR3 sequence: CASSRDSPNTGELFF. The CDR3 DNA is TGTGCCAGCAGTCGGGACAGCCCTAACACCGGGGAGCTGTTTTTT.

This chain joins TRBV27 and TRBJ1-5; 10 nucleotides align to TRBD1. This CDR3 has 14 amino acids. Losses at the gene ends were 6 bases for V and 6 bases for J; bases not matched to a gene: 5. Germline CDR1 is MNHEY and CDR2 is SMNVEV (reference sequence). The CDR3 is CASSRRTGGQPQHF. In nucleotides, the CDR3 is TGTGCCAGCAGCCGCCGGACAGGGGGTCAGCCCCAGCATTTT.

The V call is TRBV7-3, the J call TRBJ2-3, with TRBD1 matching 9 bases. From germline, CDR1 is SGHTA and CDR2 FQGTGA. J lost 0 bases, V lost 5 bases, and 9 bases had no gene match. The CDR3 totals 17 residues. The CDR3 spells CASSPLRDRDSTDTQYF. Here the CDR3 DNA reads TGTGCCAGCAGCCCACTCCGGGACAGGGATAGCACAGATACGCAGTATTTT.

The V gene is TRBV30, the J gene TRBJ1-2; D possibly corresponds to TRBD1 (5 bases). Germline CDR1 reads GTSNPN; CDR2 reads SVGIG (reference sequence). The CDR3 has 14 residues. V lost 4 bases, J lost 4 bases, and 16 bases lay in between. The CDR3 is CAWTGTGAIYGYTF. The CDR3 region has the DNA TGTGCCTGGACCGGGACGGGAGCAATCTATGGCTACACCTTC.

This rearrangement joins TRBV30 to TRBJ2-5; 9 bases fit TRBD1. The V and J ends lost 6 bases and 2 bases, in that order; junction bases with no gene match: 10. The CDR3 runs to 15 residues. Germline CDR1 is GTSNPN and CDR2 is SVGIG (reference sequence). For the CDR3, the DNA is TGTGCCTGTAAACAGCCGGGACAGGGACAAGAGACCCAGTACTTC. Its protein product is CACKQPGQGQETQYF.